This paragraph covers one T cell receptor (beta chain) sequence. The target of this receptor is not known. Nothing much larger sits one base from this clone, and base qualities are not available. In the prospective study, participants were about 18 to 100 years old, resided in about two dozen geographic areas of the United States, and were enrolled through a virtual design. In the prospective study, participants were assigned to cohorts based on the clinical history participants reported in a screening survey and a study questionnaire. In the prospective study, mobile phlebotomists collected whole blood, serum and a nasopharyngeal or oropharyngeal swab from each participant. Additional blood draws and questionnaires over an approximately two-month period could optionally be provided by prospective study participants. Before DNA extraction, prospective study blood samples were shipped either frozen or at room temperature.

The data stem from a study of blood T cell repertoires in COVID-19 (TCRdb year 2020). Some background on the complete study: Samples covering the acute and convalescent phases of COVID-19 were provided by collaborators in the United States, Italy and Spain. The material from the prospective study consisted of cDNA or gDNA derived from T cells, B-cell-depleted T cells, or PBMCs. Deeply sampled blood TCRbeta repertoires from subjects exposed to, actively infected with, or recovered from COVID-19 were included in the dataset. A freely available public database, intended as a resource for researchers studying the immune response to SARS-CoV-2, is where the repertoires were released. The samples were drawn from the first 160 participants of the ongoing ImmuneRACE study and from 950 to 1,500 subjects provided by 6 global collaborators. Nearly every sample came with metadata listing a de-identified subject ID, COVID-19 status, age in years and sex. Where HLA class I and class II types were available, the types were taken from metadata supplied by the sample provider, not from assay-based typing.

TCRbeta CDR3 regions were amplified from genomic DNA by means of the immunoSEQ Assay, a bias-controlled multiplex PCR. Per the original workflow: The number of nucleated cells in each sample was estimated by amplification of reference gene primers within the assay. To quantify the absolute abundance of each unique TCRbeta CDR3 rearrangement, sequence reads were collapsed and filtered. For each sample, productive Simpson clonality was calculated as the square root of Simpson's diversity index across productive rearrangements. Not all clones reach the TCRdb copy of this immuneACCESS table, which keeps in-frame sequences only. Checked studies attribute under half of the gap to unresolved V genes and leave the rest unexplained. V and J calls plus clone size are reproduced from that table; the DNA served to infer D and trimming. For this sample there are approximately 200,000 clones; 75% to 90% appear just once. The ten largest make up under 2.5% of the sample.

CDR1 and CDR2, per the germline V gene, are SGHTA and FQGNSA. V is cut back by 4 bases and J by 2 bases, with 3 bases in the junction unmatched. Taken from cysteine to phenylalanine, the CDR3 has 14 residues. The DNA shown is the 42-base CDR3, in frame from base 1. Results and caveats for the whole study, not just this receptor: How much clinical and demographic metadata was included differed by source and by participant, and the metadata was provided uncurated.

The sequenced sample consisted of PBMCs or T cells enriched from blood (not recorded which). The receptor was isolated from a middle-aged woman with acute COVID-19. This chain is built from TRBV7-2 and TRBJ1-2; TRBD1 agrees with 8 junctional bases. CDR3 reads: CASSYRTGNYGYTF. The sequenced DNA is TGTGCCAGCAGCTACCGGACAGGGAACTATGGCTACACCTTC.